This TCR beta chain was sequenced during a study of blood T cell repertoires in COVID-19. CDR3 length: 17 residues. V lost 5 bases, J lost 5 bases, and 11 bases stayed unmatched. The V gene's germline CDR1 is SGHTA and CDR2 FQGTGA. The assay was immunoSEQ multiplex PCR, and TCRdb's table has in-frame clones only and misses some. The sample shows some 120,000 clones, roughly four fifths of them seen only once. The receptor was isolated from a woman in her forties or fifties with acute or convalescent COVID-19. The rearrangement uses TRBV7-3 and TRBJ2-3, with 12 bases aligning to TRBD2. Sequenced input: peripheral blood. The CDR3 DNA reads as TGTGCCAGCAGCAACGGACTAGCGGGACCACATAGAGATACGCAGTATTTT. Translating it yields CASSNGLAGPHRDTQYF.